This T cell receptor (beta chain) appears in the sequencing data of a study of OX40 agonist ivuxolimab in advanced cancers. The CDR3 loop spans 16 amino acids. Germline lookup yields CDR1 SGHTA and CDR2 FQGTGA. V shed 0 bases and J shed 0 bases, with 9 bases lying between them. The protocol was immunoSEQ multiplex PCR, while the TCRdb copy is restricted to in-frame clones and leaves out a portion. The table has about 51,000 clones, roughly 84% seen once. The rearrangement uses TRBV7-3 and TRBJ2-1; weak D call: TRBD2 (6 bases). The specimen comprised CD4+ or CD8+ T cells sorted from blood, sampled in a trial of the OX40 agonist ivuxolimab. The sequence derives from an adult with an advanced solid tumor such as melanoma, head and neck, liver or kidney cancer. The CDR3 here is CASSLTSGGSYNEQFF. For the CDR3, the DNA is TGTGCCAGCAGCTTAACTTCCGGGGGCTCCTACAATGAGCAGTTCTTC.